A selection of T cell receptor beta chains follows, all from one sample in a study of blood T cell repertoires in COVID-19. The protocol was immunoSEQ multiplex PCR, while the TCRdb copy is restricted to in-frame clones and leaves out a portion. The sample shows 50,000 to 75,000 clones, 91% of them seen only once. Sequencing input: peripheral blood. The source of these receptors is a human donor in a cohort sampled during active COVID-19. CDR3s include the opening cysteine and the closing phenylalanine or tryptophan. A D gene is named only where the DNA matches it firmly. The size entry is marked missing in some rows and otherwise reads once, few, many or a size class.

V: TRBV13; J: TRBJ2-7; D: TRBD2; size: -; DNA: TGTGCCAGCAGCTGGCGGCTAGCGGACTCCTACGAGCAGTACTTC; CDR3: CASSWRLADSYEQYF
V: TRBV27; J: TRBJ2-5; D: TRBD1; size: -; DNA: TGTGCCAGCAGTCCCCGGACAGGGATGGAGACCCAGTACTTC; CDR3: CASSPRTGMETQYF
V: TRBV19; J: TRBJ1-5; D: -; size: -; DNA: TGTGCCAGTAGTATAGCCCCGTATAGCAATCAGCCCCAGCATTTT; CDR3: CASSIAPYSNQPQHF
V: TRBV15; J: TRBJ1-2; D: -; size: -; DNA: TGTGCCACCAGCCCAGGGCGCGCCCACTATGGCTACACCTTC; CDR3: CATSPGRAHYGYTF
V: TRBV2; J: TRBJ2-7; D: TRBD1; size: -; DNA: TGTGCCAGCAGTGTAGGGACAGGCGAAGGCTACGAGCAGTACTTC; CDR3: CASSVGTGEGYEQYF
V: TRBV10-3; J: TRBJ2-7; D: -; size: -; DNA: TGTGCCATCAGTGAGTCGGGAACTCGGGAGTCGTCCCACGAGCAGTACTTC; CDR3: CAISESGTRESSHEQYF
V: TRBV19; J: TRBJ2-1; D: -; size: -; DNA: TGTGCCAGTAGTATTAGCCGGGACAATGAGCAGTTCTTC; CDR3: CASSISRDNEQFF
V: TRBV6-6; J: TRBJ2-6; D: -; size: -; DNA: TGTGCCAGCAGTTACCTCAAAGCCGGGGCCAACGTCCTGACTTTC; CDR3: CASSYLKAGANVLTF
V: TRBV7-3; J: TRBJ2-7; D: -; size: -; DNA: TGTGCCAGCAGCTTAGGTGGCAATTCCTACGAGCAGTACTTC; CDR3: CASSLGGNSYEQYF
V: TRBV2; J: TRBJ2-3; D: TRBD2; size: -; DNA: TGTGCCAGCTTCCCCCGGACTAGCGGGAGGGGGCAAACAGATACGCAGTATTTT; CDR3: CASFPRTSGRGQTDTQYF
V: TRBV7-9; J: TRBJ2-3; D: -; size: -; DNA: TGTGCCGGAGAGCGGGCTGGCACAGATACGCAGTATTTT; CDR3: CAGERAGTDTQYF
V: TRBV7-2; J: TRBJ1-2; D: -; size: -; DNA: TGTGCCAGCAGCTTAGATCGCGCGTCGCCTGGCTACACCTTC; CDR3: CASSLDRASPGYTF
V: TRBV5-6; J: TRBJ2-7; D: -; size: -; DNA: TGTGCCAGCAGCTTGACAGGATACTCCTACGAGCAGTACTTC; CDR3: CASSLTGYSYEQYF
V: TRBV30; J: TRBJ2-7; D: TRBD2; size: -; DNA: TGTGCCTGGAGCGGTACTAGCGGGGAACACGAGCAGTACTTC; CDR3: CAWSGTSGEHEQYF
V: TRBV7-2; J: TRBJ1-4; D: TRBD1; size: -; DNA: TGTGCCAGCAGCTTACAGGGAACAGGGGCTAATGAAAAACTGTTTTTT; CDR3: CASSLQGTGANEKLFF
V: TRBV27; J: TRBJ2-5; D: TRBD2; size: -; DNA: TGTGCCAGCAGTTCCATCCTGACTAGCGGTCTAAGGGAGACCCAGTACTTC; CDR3: CASSSILTSGLRETQYF
V: TRBV27; J: TRBJ1-6; D: -; size: -; DNA: TGTGCCAGCAGTCCGAGCACCTATAATTCACCCCTCCACTTT; CDR3: CASSPSTYNSPLHF
V: TRBV7-9; J: TRBJ2-1; D: TRBD2; size: -; DNA: TGTGCCAGCAGCCCGCGGACTAGTCTGAATGAGCAGTTCTTC; CDR3: CASSPRTSLNEQFF
V: TRBV13; J: TRBJ1-2; D: -; size: -; DNA: TGTGCCAGCAGCCATGGACAGCTTAACTATGGCTACACCTTC; CDR3: CASSHGQLNYGYTF
V: TRBV6-5; J: TRBJ2-1; D: -; size: -; DNA: TGTGCCAGCATAAGCTCGGGATCCTACAATGAGCAGTTCTTC; CDR3: CASISSGSYNEQFF
V: TRBV5-8; J: TRBJ1-1; D: TRBD1; size: once; DNA: TGTGCCAGCAGCGTCGACAGGGCTACTGAAGCTTTCTTT; CDR3: CASSVDRATEAFF
V: TRBV6-2/TRBV6-3; J: TRBJ2-5; D: -; size: -; DNA: TGTGCCAGCAGTCAAAGACGACAGGCCGGATGGACCCAGTACTTC; CDR3: CASSQRRQAGWTQYF
V: TRBV11-1; J: TRBJ2-1; D: TRBD1; size: -; DNA: TGTGCCAGCAGCTCAGACAGGGTAGGAGTCAATGAGCAGTTCTTC; CDR3: CASSSDRVGVNEQFF
V: TRBV11-3; J: TRBJ2-6; D: -; size: -; DNA: TGTGCCAGCAGCTTACGACGGACACATACGGTATACTCTGGGGCCAACGTCCTGACTTTC; CDR3: CASSLRRTHTVYSGANVLTF
V: TRBV18; J: TRBJ2-6; D: TRBD1; size: -; DNA: TGTGCCAGCTCACCAATTGGACAGGGGGCGAAAGGGGCCAACGTCCTGACTTTC; CDR3: CASSPIGQGAKGANVLTF
V: TRBV28; J: TRBJ2-6; D: -; size: -; DNA: TGTGCCAGCATGGAGAGCGGTGCAACTGGGGCCAACGTCCTGACTTTC; CDR3: CASMESGATGANVLTF
V: TRBV25-1; J: TRBJ2-3; D: TRBD1; size: once; DNA: TGTGCCAGCAGTGCGTTTGCGGGACAGGTCACAGATACGCAGTATTTT; CDR3: CASSAFAGQVTDTQYF
V: TRBV28; J: TRBJ2-7; D: TRBD2; size: -; DNA: TGTGCCAGCAGGCGCGCCGCCCCAAGACTAGCGGAACCTTACGAGCAGTACTTC; CDR3: CASRRAAPRLAEPYEQYF
V: TRBV4-2; J: TRBJ2-7; D: TRBD2; size: -; DNA: TGTGCCAGCAGCCGTTCTAGCGGGAGCTTGGACGAGCAGTACTTC; CDR3: CASSRSSGSLDEQYF
V: TRBV14; J: TRBJ2-7; D: -; size: -; DNA: TGTGCCAGCAGCCAAGAAAGGGGGACTAACTTCTACGAGCAGTACTTC; CDR3: CASSQERGTNFYEQYF
V: TRBV9; J: TRBJ2-7; D: -; size: few; DNA: TGTGCCAGCAGCGTAGACCCAGACGAGCAGTACTTC; CDR3: CASSVDPDEQYF
V: TRBV28; J: TRBJ2-7; D: TRBD1; size: -; DNA: TGTGCCAGCAGTCCCGTAGGGACAGGGGGCGAGTACGAGCAGTACTTC; CDR3: CASSPVGTGGEYEQYF
V: TRBV19; J: TRBJ1-1; D: TRBD1; size: -; DNA: TGTGCCAGCACCCCGGGACAGGCGAACACTGAAGCTTTCTTT; CDR3: CASTPGQANTEAFF
V: TRBV6-6; J: TRBJ1-5; D: -; size: once; DNA: TGTGCCAGCAGTTACACCCCAGGGGTTCAGCCCCAGCATTTT; CDR3: CASSYTPGVQPQHF
V: TRBV7-6; J: TRBJ2-1; D: -; size: -; DNA: TGTGCCAGCAGCCCCCGGACAGGGAGGGACTACAATGAGCAGTTCTTC; CDR3: CASSPRTGRDYNEQFF
V: TRBV6-5; J: TRBJ1-5; D: TRBD1; size: -; DNA: TGTGCCAGCAGTTACTCGACAGGGGGCGGGCAGCCCCAGCATTTT; CDR3: CASSYSTGGGQPQHF
V: TRBV3-1/TRBV3-2; J: TRBJ2-1; D: TRBD2; size: -; DNA: TGTGCCAGCAGCAAGAGACTAGCGGACCCTAACAATGAGCAGTTCTTC; CDR3: CASSKRLADPNNEQFF
V: TRBV7-3; J: TRBJ2-1; D: TRBD2; size: -; DNA: TGTGCCAGCAGCTTACGGAGCGGGGGAGGTGAGCAGTTCTTC; CDR3: CASSLRSGGGEQFF
V: TRBV30; J: TRBJ1-6; D: -; size: -; DNA: TGTGCCTGGCGTCGTATGTATAATTCACCCCTCCACTTT; CDR3: CAWRRMYNSPLHF
V: TRBV9; J: TRBJ1-5; D: -; size: -; DNA: TGTGCCAGCAGCCCCGGTACAGGGACGTGGGCCCAGCATTTT; CDR3: CASSPGTGTWAQHF
V: TRBV19; J: TRBJ1-1; D: -; size: -; DNA: TGTGCCAGTCAGACCAGGGGCGGAACTGAAGCTTTCTTT; CDR3: CASQTRGGTEAFF
V: TRBV5-1; J: TRBJ2-7; D: -; size: -; DNA: TGCGCCAGCAGGTTGGACAGCATGAGCTCCTACGAGCAGTACTTC; CDR3: CASRLDSMSSYEQYF
V: TRBV5-1; J: TRBJ2-1; D: TRBD1; size: -; DNA: TGCGCCAGCAGCCTAGGGACAGGGGGTAATGAGCAGTTCTTC; CDR3: CASSLGTGGNEQFF
V: TRBV9; J: TRBJ1-1; D: -; size: -; DNA: TGTGCCAGCAGCCCTCTCGCAGGGGTGACTGAAGCTTTCTTT; CDR3: CASSPLAGVTEAFF
V: TRBV4-3; J: TRBJ2-1; D: -; size: -; DNA: TGCGCCAGCAGCCAAGATCTCCCGACTAATGAGCAGTTCTTC; CDR3: CASSQDLPTNEQFF